These 25 T cell receptor beta chains came from one sample sequenced in a study of cytomegalovirus exposure and HLA in healthy donors. Primers: 60 Vbeta forward and 13 Jbeta reverse. TCRdb's table, derived via immunoSEQ multiplex PCR, lists solely in-frame clones and lacks some. The sample contains about 120,000 clones, 81% of which appear only once. The sequencing input was PBMCs. These TCRs come from a woman aged 40 to 55 in good health and CMV-seronegative.

The V call is TRBV6-6, the J call TRBJ2-1; no clear D gene. V lost 2 bases and J 2 bases, leaving 4 bases between the germline ends. This CDR3 is 13 amino acids long. CDR1 is MNHNY and CDR2 is SVGAGI in the germline V gene (reference sequence). The CDR3 nucleotides are TGTGCCAGCAGTTACCCCGCCTACAATGAGCAGTTCTTC. This gives the protein CASSYPAYNEQFF.

The chain links TRBV10-1 to TRBJ2-1; TRBD2 matches 9 bases. The CDR3 runs to 16 residues. With V trimmed by 3 bases and J by 3 bases, 6 bases remained unmatched. Germline V gene data show CDR1 as WNHNN and CDR2 as SYGVQD (reference sequence). The CDR3 DNA sequence: TGCGCCAGCAGTGAAGGTAGCGGGGGAGTCTACAATGAGCAGTTCTTC. Amino acid sequence: CASSEGSGGVYNEQFF.

The rearrangement uses TRBV21-1 and TRBJ1-5; the table gives TRBD1 as D, unverified against the DNA. TRBV21-1 is a pseudogene locus. The CDR3 sequence is 17 residues long. DNA of the CDR3: TGTGCCAGCAGCAAAGTTAGTATGACAGGGAGGTCTCAGCCCCAGCATTTT. The encoded protein is CASSKVSMTGRSQPQHF.

The chain joins TRBV5-4 to TRBJ2-5, with TRBD1 identical over 7 bases. The J call may be incorrect, as the DNA end agrees better with TRBJ2-7. This CDR3 has 14 residues. Germline CDR1 SGHNT, CDR2 YYREEE (reference sequence). This CDR3 reads CASSPRDSSYEQYF. The CDR3, as DNA: TGTGCCAGCAGCCCTAGGGACAGCTCCTACGAGCAGTACTTC.

This sequence joins TRBV5-1 and TRBJ1-1, with 8 bases identical to TRBD1. With 5 bases clipped from V and 2 bases from J, the junction kept 2 bases outside the gene matches. The length of the CDR3 is 13 residues. Per the germline V gene, CDR1 is SGHRS and CDR2 is YFSETQ. CDR3 protein: CASRTGDNTEAFF. CDR3 bases: TGCGCCAGCAGGACAGGGGATAACACTGAAGCTTTCTTT.

The rearrangement uses TRBV4-2 and TRBJ1-1; 9 bases align to TRBD1. CDR3 length equals 14 residues. Germline assignment: CDR1 LGHNA and CDR2 YNFKEQ. After removal of 6 bases from V and 5 bases from J, the junction contained 7 bases not matched to a gene. The CDR3 sequence: CASRVGQGGTEAFF. In DNA form, the CDR3 reads TGTGCCAGCAGAGTGGGACAGGGTGGGACTGAAGCTTTCTTT.

This rearrangement joins TRBV13 to TRBJ1-2; D gene ambiguous. The germline V and J ends were trimmed by 1 base and 4 bases, with 10 bases remaining between them. Germline assignment: CDR1 PRHDT and CDR2 FYEKMQ (reference sequence). The CDR3 is 14 amino acids. In DNA, the CDR3 is TGTGCCAGCAGCTTAGATAACGGGGTCTATGGCTACACCTTC. Amino acids: CASSLDNGVYGYTF.

The chain uses TRBV19 and TRBJ2-7; tentative D call: TRBD1 (5 bases). Per germline, CDR1 LNHDA and CDR2 SQIVND (reference sequence). V was shortened by 5 bases and J by 2 bases, with 16 bases between the two germline ends. This CDR3 is built from 15 residues. As DNA, the CDR3 is TGTGCCAGTAGTGGCAGGGAAGGATATCCCTACGAGCAGTACTTC. This codes for CASSGREGYPYEQYF.

There are a few counts of this clone. This rearrangement joins TRBV7-3 to TRBJ2-5; perhaps TRBD2 as D (6 bases). CDR3 length equals 14 residues. In germline, CDR1 is SGHTA, CDR2 FQGTGA. The V end lost 4 bases, the J end lost 6 bases, and 15 bases lay between the germline ends. CDR3 sequence reads: CASSSSGLQKTQYF. Written as DNA, the CDR3 is TGTGCCAGCAGCTCAAGCGGACTACAAAAGACCCAGTACTTC.

This clone was seen only a few times. The V call is TRBV6-5, the J call TRBJ1-5; the D is unclear. This CDR3 has 14 residues. Per the germline V gene, CDR1 is MNHEY and CDR2 is SVGAGI. Deletions cut 7 bases from V and 6 bases from J, with 16 bases between. The CDR3 loop reads CASIPTPGGQPQHF. The CDR3 DNA reads as TGTGCCAGCATCCCGACTCCGGGAGGTCAGCCCCAGCATTTT.

CDR3 loop: CASRGTSGRGAYEQYF. The CDR3 nucleotides read TGTGCCAGCAGGGGGACTAGCGGGAGGGGGGCCTACGAGCAGTACTTC. The chain has TRBV2 and TRBJ2-7; 16 positions agree with TRBD2. CDR3 length equals 16 residues. With V trimmed by 6 bases and J by 2 bases, 4 bases remained unmatched. Germline lookup yields CDR1 SNHLY and CDR2 FYNNEI.

V gene TRBV27 combines with J gene TRBJ1-5; D is unclear. The CDR3 covers 13 residues. V lost 3 bases, J lost 3 bases, and 6 bases lay in between. Germline CDR1 is MNHEY and CDR2 is SMNVEV (reference sequence). The chain's CDR3 is CASSFQVNQPQHF. The CDR3 region has the DNA TGTGCCAGCAGTTTCCAGGTCAATCAGCCCCAGCATTTT.

This clone was seen once. The V gene is TRBV21-1, the J gene TRBJ2-3; the listed D gene, TRBD2, was not tested against the DNA. TRBV21-1 is designated a pseudogene. The CDR3 contains 18 residues. The CDR3 loop reads CASSKRLASGRDTDTQYF. CDR3 coding DNA: TGTGCCAGCAGCAAAAGATTGGCTAGCGGGAGAGACACAGATACGCAGTATTTT.

This sequence joins TRBV15 and TRBJ1-5, with 7 bases fitting TRBD1. This CDR3 spans 15 amino acids. Trimming cost V 3 bases and J 0 bases; bases outside gene matches: 2. CDR1 is LNHNV and CDR2 is YYDKDF in the germline V gene (reference sequence). The CDR3 loop is CATSRGQSSNQPQHF. As DNA, the CDR3 is TGTGCCACCAGCAGGGGACAGTCTAGCAATCAGCCCCAGCATTTT.

This clone was picked up a small number of times. J is TRBJ1-4 and V is TRBV2; 7 nucleotides line up with TRBD1. Trimming removed 11 bases from V and 0 bases from J; junction bases left unmatched: 6. Germline V lookup: CDR1 SNHLY, CDR2 FYNNEI. The CDR3 has 14 residues. CDR3 loop: CASKQGSTNEKLFF. The CDR3, as DNA: TGTGCCTCCAAACAGGGGTCAACTAATGAAAAACTGTTTTTT.

The gene calls are TRBV19 and TRBJ1-5, with TRBD1 matching 11 bases. The trim removed 5 bases at V and 5 bases at J, leaving 8 bases unmatched. Germline V gene sequence: CDR1 LNHDA, CDR2 SQIVND (reference sequence). The length of the CDR3 is 16 residues. CDR3 residues: CASSAGQGAPYQPQHF. Written as DNA, the CDR3 is TGTGCCAGTAGTGCCGGACAGGGGGCTCCTTATCAGCCCCAGCATTTT.

This chain connects TRBV2 to TRBJ1-4; tentatively, D is TRBD1 (5 bases). The CDR3 sequence is 14 residues long. Between the trimmed V and J ends, which lost 11 bases and 6 bases, there was a span of 19 bases. Germline CDR1 SNHLY, CDR2 FYNNEI. Here the CDR3 DNA reads TGTGCCGTCGGTGGTGGAGGGGTGTATGAAAAACTGTTTTTT. Translating it yields CAVGGGGVYEKLFF.

This rearrangement joins TRBV7-2 to TRBJ2-3; D remains unclear. CDR1 and CDR2 (germline): SGHTA, FQGNSA. Trimming cost V 4 bases and J 1 base, with 18 bases left between them. This CDR3 region has 17 residues. CDR3 nucleotides: TGTGCCAGCAGCTGGGCCGTCCGGCACAAGGGCACAGATACGCAGTATTTT. Translated: CASSWAVRHKGTDTQYF.

The chain couples TRBV9 to TRBJ2-1, with 10 bases aligning to TRBD2. The V and J ends lost 4 bases and 3 bases, in that order; junction bases with no gene match: 7. Germline lookup yields CDR1 SGDLS and CDR2 YYNGEE. CDR3 length: 16 residues. The CDR3 loop is CASSQIIAGGYNEQFF. In DNA form, the CDR3 reads TGTGCCAGCAGCCAGATTATAGCGGGGGGCTACAATGAGCAGTTCTTC.

In its sample, this clone was seen a few times. The chain uses TRBV4-3 and TRBJ2-7, with TRBD2 identical over 8 bases. Unmatched junction bases numbered 5, after V lost 4 bases and J lost 0 bases. The CDR3 runs 15 residues. CDR1 is LGHNA, CDR2 YSLEER, per germline. The CDR3 DNA reads TGCGCCAGCAGCCGACGGCTAGCGGGCTCCTACGAGCAGTACTTC. Amino acids: CASSRRLAGSYEQYF.

The rearrangement links TRBV6-1 to TRBJ2-5, with TRBD1 identical over 10 bases. CDR1 and CDR2 (germline): MNHNS, SASEGT. This CDR3 has 14 residues. Trimming took 11 bases from V and 1 from J; bases not matched to a gene: 7. CDR3 DNA: TGTGCCGGTCAGGACAGGGGGATCCAAGAGACCCAGTACTTC. It translates to CAGQDRGIQETQYF.

CDR3 loop: CASSFKGSPANTGELFF. CDR3 nucleotides: TGTGCCAGCAGCTTCAAGGGGTCTCCCGCGAACACCGGGGAGCTGTTTTTT. The rearrangement joins TRBV7-7 to TRBJ2-2; D possibly corresponds to TRBD1 (5 bases). The V gene lost 3 bases and the J gene lost 0 bases, with 14 bases spanning the gap. There are 17 residues in the CDR3. Germline V gene sequence: CDR1 SSHAT, CDR2 FNYEAQ (reference sequence). Combining the CDR3 with reference TRBV7-7 and TRBJ2-2 gives the whole variable domain GAGVSQSPRYKVTKRGQDVTLRCDPISSHATLYWYQQALGQGPEFLTYFNYEAQPDKSGLPSDRFSAERPEGSISTLTIQRTEQRDSAMYRCASSFKGSPANTGELFFGEGSRLTVL.

CDR3 sequence reads: CASSVTGMETQYF. DNA of the CDR3: TGTGCCAGCAGCGTAACAGGGATGGAGACCCAGTACTTC. V gene TRBV9 combines with J gene TRBJ2-5; possibly TRBD1 for D (6 bases). Per the germline V gene, CDR1 is SGDLS and CDR2 is YYNGEE. The length of the CDR3 is 13 residues. The ends were cut back, 1 base at V and 5 bases at J, with 9 bases in the middle.

V and J are TRBV5-1 and TRBJ1-1; D remains ambiguous. The length of the CDR3 is 14 residues. Deletions cut 2 bases from V and 1 base from J, with 9 bases between. Germline-derived CDR1 and CDR2 are SGHRS and YFSETQ. The chain's CDR3 is CASSLTVANTEAFF. Written as DNA, the CDR3 is TGCGCCAGCAGCTTAACAGTGGCGAACACTGAAGCTTTCTTT.

The gene calls are TRBV11-2 and TRBJ1-2; TRBD1 might be the D (6 bases). The germline V gene has CDR1 SGHAT and CDR2 FQNNGV. V gave up 4 bases and J gave up 2 bases, with 14 bases separating them. This CDR3 is 15 amino acids long. CDR3: CASSSSGTYNYGYTF. CDR3 DNA: TGTGCCAGCAGCTCATCCGGGACATACAACTATGGCTACACCTTC.